The 21 T cell receptor beta chains listed next were all sequenced from one sample in a study of cytotoxic CD8 clonotypes in ibrutinib-treated CLL. Generated by immunoSEQ multiplex PCR, the TCRdb table keeps only in-frame clones and is missing some. The sample holds fewer than 400,000 clones, roughly 70% seen once. The sequencing used PBMCs, collected after 36 months of ibrutinib treatment. The receptors were gathered from a human donor with chronic lymphocytic leukemia.

The rearrangement joins TRBV5-1 to TRBJ1-4; 8 bases line up with TRBD1. Germline CDR1 and CDR2: SGHRS and YFSETQ. The trim removed 3 bases at V and 8 bases at J, leaving 9 bases unmatched. This CDR3 spans 15 amino acids. This CDR3 reads CASSYLTGEYEKLFF. CDR3 in DNA: TGCGCCAGCAGCTACCTGACAGGGGAGTACGAAAAACTGTTTTTT.

This clone has a single count. This sequence joins TRBV15 and TRBJ2-2; no definite D call. The CDR3 spans 12 residues. CDR1 is LNHNV, CDR2 YYDKDF, per germline (reference sequence). Trimming stripped 3 bases from V and 5 bases from J, with 4 bases between. CDR3 residues: CATSSFTGELFF. DNA for the CDR3: TGTGCCACCAGCAGCTTTACCGGGGAGCTGTTTTTT.

The chain joins TRBV5-6 to TRBJ2-3; D gene unclear. The CDR3 runs 18 residues. V lost 1 base and J 0 bases, leaving 18 bases between the germline ends. Per the germline V gene, CDR1 is SGHDT and CDR2 is YYEEEE. The CDR3 nucleotides are TGTGCCAGCAGCTTGATTTTCAGCGTCCTCCTTAGCACAGATACGCAGTATTTT. The encoded protein is CASSLIFSVLLSTDTQYF.

V usage is TRBV19 and J usage is TRBJ2-5, with TRBD2 matching over 11 bases. V shed 5 bases and J 7 bases; nucleotides not matched to a gene: 12. The germline V gene encodes CDR1 LNHDA and CDR2 SQIVND (reference sequence). The CDR3 runs 16 residues. CDR3 loop: CASSSLAGDPGGTQYF. CDR3 nucleotides: TGTGCCAGTAGTTCACTAGCGGGGGACCCGGGGGGGACCCAGTACTTC.

This clone was recorded only once. The rearrangement joins TRBV28 to TRBJ2-2; 7 bases line up with TRBD1. V gave up 5 bases and J gave up 6 bases; unmatched junction bases: 12. Germline assignment: CDR1 MDHEN and CDR2 SYDVKM. The CDR3 length is 16 residues. The CDR3 DNA reads as TGTGCCAGCAGTCCCCTAGGTAGGGGGCTAGCCGGGGAGCTGTTTTTT. Its protein product is CASSPLGRGLAGELFF.

This clone was observed a handful of times. CDR3 amino acids: CASSPRSSTGELFF. For the CDR3, the DNA is TGTGCCAGCAGTCCCAGGTCCTCCACCGGGGAGCTGTTTTTT. The chain is built from TRBV6-4 and TRBJ2-2; no clear D. The V end was cut by 5 bases, the J end by 4 bases, with 11 bases between. This CDR3 spans 14 amino acids. CDR1 is MRHNA, CDR2 SNTAGT, per germline.

The J gene is TRBJ2-7, the V gene TRBV27, with D tentatively TRBD1 (6 bases). V shed 0 bases and J shed 3 bases, with 12 bases lying between them. CDR1 is MNHEY, CDR2 SMNVEV, per germline (reference sequence). CDR3 length: 15 residues. CDR3 residues: CASSLSGQGIYEQYF. CDR3 in DNA: TGTGCCAGCAGTTTATCGGGGCAGGGGATCTACGAGCAGTACTTC.

The J gene is TRBJ2-2, the V gene TRBV27; D gene ambiguous. From germline, CDR1 is MNHEY and CDR2 SMNVEV (reference sequence). V lost 5 bases and J 0 bases, leaving 10 bases between the germline ends. The CDR3 sequence is 15 residues long. The CDR3 coding sequence is TGTGCCAGCAGTAACCGGGCCACGAACACCGGGGAGCTGTTTTTT. Translating gives CASSNRATNTGELFF.

V usage is TRBV2 and J usage is TRBJ2-2; TRBD2 matches at 10 bases. Germline V lookup: CDR1 SNHLY, CDR2 FYNNEI. V lost 6 bases, J lost 9 bases, and 16 bases stayed unmatched. CDR3 length: 17 amino acids. The CDR3 is CASSGFGRAGGPWELFF. For the CDR3, the DNA is TGTGCCAGCAGCGGCTTTGGTCGAGCGGGAGGGCCCTGGGAGCTGTTTTTT.

This clone was picked up a small number of times. The chain has TRBV7-9 and TRBJ2-7, with D unresolved. V shed 4 bases and J shed 4 bases, with 14 bases lying between them. Germline assignment: CDR1 SEHNR and CDR2 FQNEAQ (reference sequence). This CDR3 is built from 14 residues. CDR3 region: CASSSHGVLYEQYF. CDR3 DNA sequence: TGTGCCAGCAGCTCGCATGGGGTCTTGTACGAGCAGTACTTC.

The chain has TRBV9 and TRBJ2-5; perhaps D is TRBD1 or TRBD2 (5 bases each). Germline CDR1 reads SGDLS; CDR2 reads YYNGEE. The length of the CDR3 is 19 residues. V was cut by 4 bases and J by 3 bases, with 28 bases left in between. The CDR3: CASSPSGRAVSSGKETQYF. The CDR3 DNA reads TGTGCCAGCAGCCCGTCGGGGCGGGCAGTCTCTTCAGGGAAAGAGACCCAGTACTTC. Using reference TRBV9 and TRBJ2-5 for the parts outside the CDR3, the full variable domain is DSGVTQTPKHLITATGQRVTLRCSPRSGDLSVYWYQQSLDQGLQFLIQYYNGEERAKGNILERFSAQQFPDLHSELNLSSLELGDSALYFCASSPSGRAVSSGKETQYFGPGTRLLVL.

In its sample, this clone was seen a few times. The gene calls are TRBV10-2 and TRBJ1-2, with D possibly being TRBD1 (5 bases). CDR1 is WSHSY, CDR2 SAAADI, per germline. V lost 3 bases to trimming and J lost 8 bases, with 13 bases between them. This CDR3 region has 13 residues. The CDR3 spells CASSDILQGGYTF. The CDR3 region has the DNA TGCGCCAGCAGTGATATCCTCCAGGGCGGCTACACCTTC.

This clone was detected only a few times. The chain is built from TRBV5-1 and TRBJ1-4; perhaps TRBD1 as D (5 bases). The CDR3 is 16 residues long. Per the germline V gene, CDR1 is SGHRS and CDR2 is YFSETQ. Trimming pared 0 bases from V and 8 bases from J, leaving 17 bases between. CDR3 protein: CASSLEGALGYEKLFF. DNA of the CDR3: TGCGCCAGCAGCTTGGAAGGGGCGTTGGGATACGAAAAACTGTTTTTT.

In its sample, this clone was seen a few times. The V call is TRBV29-1, the J call TRBJ2-1; tentatively, D is TRBD1 (6 bases). The germline V gene encodes CDR1 SQVTM and CDR2 ANQGSEA. Trimming took 6 bases from V and 3 from J, leaving 24 bases between them. This CDR3 is 17 amino acids long. In nucleotides, the CDR3 is TGCAGCGTCGGGTACATAGCCGGGACACTAATCTACAATGAGCAGTTCTTC. As protein: CSVGYIAGTLIYNEQFF.

The chain has TRBV28 and TRBJ1-2, with 7 positions matching TRBD1. Germline loops: CDR1 MDHEN, CDR2 SYDVKM. This CDR3 comprises 15 residues. V lost 5 bases and J lost 5; bases outside the gene matches: 11. The CDR3 loop is CASSKRTGEWYGYTF. CDR3 sequence (DNA): TGTGCCAGCAGTAAAAGAACAGGGGAATGGTATGGCTACACCTTC.

This clone was counted between two and nine times. This chain joins TRBV7-9 and TRBJ2-7; D call uncertain. Germline-derived CDR1 and CDR2 are SEHNR and FQNEAQ (reference sequence). The CDR3 loop spans 15 amino acids. V dropped 2 bases and J dropped 7 bases, with 18 bases sitting between them. CDR3 region: CASSLIWGGGMEQYF. CDR3 DNA: TGTGCCAGCAGCTTAATCTGGGGTGGTGGGATGGAGCAGTACTTC. The whole variable domain, remainder taken from reference TRBV7-9 and TRBJ2-7, is DTGVSQNPRHKITKRGQNVTFRCDPISEHNRLYWYRQTLGQGPEFLTYFQNEAQLEKSRLLSDRFSAERPKGSFSTLEIQRTEQGDSAMYLCASSLIWGGGMEQYFGPGTRLTVT.

The gene calls are TRBV27 and TRBJ2-3, with 9 bases fitting TRBD2. V trimming: 2 bases; J trimming: 5 bases; junction bases outside the gene matches: 11. The CDR3 has 17 amino acids. Germline assignment: CDR1 MNHEY and CDR2 SMNVEV (reference sequence). The CDR3 protein is CASSLTRRGGYGDTQYF. In nucleotides, the CDR3 is TGTGCCAGCAGTTTAACGAGGCGGGGGGGCTATGGAGATACGCAGTATTTT.

Only one count was recorded for this clone. This chain connects TRBV13 to TRBJ1-2; D is ambiguous. The V gene's germline CDR1 is PRHDT and CDR2 FYEKMQ (reference sequence). This CDR3 is 14 amino acids long. V was shortened by 2 bases and J by 2 bases, with 9 bases between the two germline ends. CDR3 protein: CASSLYPRNYGYTF. The CDR3 DNA is TGTGCCAGCAGCTTATACCCCAGGAACTATGGCTACACCTTC. The entire variable domain, with the rest obtained from reference TRBV13 and TRBJ1-2, is as follows: AAGVIQSPRHLIKEKRETATLKCYPIPRHDTVYWYQQGPGQDPQFLISFYEKMQSDKGSIPDRFSAQQFSDYHSELNMSSLELGDSALYFCASSLYPRNYGYTFGSGTRLTVV.

The gene calls are TRBV11-2 and TRBJ2-5; 9 bases are shared with TRBD2. CDR1 and CDR2 from the germline V gene are SGHAT and FQNNGV. This CDR3 has 19 amino acids. Trimming removed 5 bases from V and 4 bases from J; junction bases left unmatched: 20. CDR3 nucleotides: TGTGCCAGCAGCAACCTCCGTTACGCGGGGGGGCGGTCGGGAGAGACCCAGTACTTC. Protein sequence: CASSNLRYAGGRSGETQYF.

The rearrangement links TRBV6-5 to TRBJ2-7; maybe TRBD1 (5 bases). Per the germline V gene, CDR1 is MNHEY and CDR2 is SVGAGI. Trimming pared 5 bases from V and 1 base from J, leaving 12 bases between. The CDR3 extends over 14 amino acids. The CDR3 spells CASSRSTASYEQYF. The CDR3 DNA is TGTGCCAGCAGTCGTTCGACAGCTTCCTACGAGCAGTACTTC.

Here the CDR3 reads CASSQESTSGSRETQYF. The CDR3 coding sequence is TGCGCCAGCAGCCAAGAGTCCACTAGCGGGAGTCGAGAGACCCAGTACTTC. The chain carries TRBV4-1 and TRBJ2-5; TRBD2 matches at 11 bases. The CDR3 is 17 residues long. The germline gives CDR1 MGHRA, CDR2 YSYEKL. V was pared by 0 bases and J by 4 bases, with 7 bases of the junction left unmatched.